One sample yielded the 29 T cell receptor beta chains listed below, sequenced in a study of T cells in Graves' hyperthyroidism and ophthalmopathy. Amplified TCR beta CDR3 regions came from RNA transcripts. HTBI primers were the set used in a first-round RT-PCR of the TCR CDR3. TCRdb reprocessed the multiplex PCR reads with MiXCR, giving one entry per CDR3 protein. This sample carries some 510,000 distinct CDR3 sequences, about a fifth of them seen once, and the ten largest clones take around 27%. The sample comprised blood. Source of these receptors: a young man with Graves' hyperthyroidism.

This clonotype has a count of ten or more. This sequence joins TRBV9 and TRBJ1-2; TRBD1 matches at 7 bases. The CDR3 runs 15 residues. Losses at the gene ends were 4 bases for V and 4 bases for J; bases not matched to a gene: 10. CDR1 and CDR2 (germline): SGDLS, YYNGEE. The CDR3 here is CASSPRQGLAYGYTF. CDR3 nucleotide sequence: TGTGCCAGCAGCCCCAGACAGGGCCTCGCCTATGGCTACACCTTC.

This clonotype was seen many times. J is TRBJ1-5 and V is TRBV28; TRBD1 is a possible D gene (5 bases). The CDR3 sequence is 13 residues long. V was cut by 3 bases and J by 5 bases, with 8 bases left in between. Looked up from germline, CDR1 is MDHEN and CDR2 is SYDVKM. CDR3 DNA: TGTGCCAGCAGTTTCCGGGGCTATCAGCCCCAGCATTTT. Protein sequence: CASSFRGYQPQHF. The entire variable domain, with the rest obtained from reference TRBV28 and TRBJ1-5, is as follows: DVKVTQSSRYLVKRTGEKVFLECVQDMDHENMFWYRQDPGLGLRLIYFSYDVKMKEKGDIPEGYSVSREKKERFSLILESASTNQTSMYLCASSFRGYQPQHFGDGTRLSIL.

This clonotype was counted many times. The chain joins TRBV12-3 or TRBV12-4 to TRBJ1-1, with D maybe TRBD1 (5 bases). The length of the CDR3 is 12 residues. V lost 2 bases and J 11 bases, leaving 12 bases between the germline ends. This CDR3 reads CASSLTGGEAFF. The DNA of the CDR3 is TGTGCCAGCAGTTTAACCGGGGGGGAGGCTTTCTTT.

This clonotype was found many times. The chain carries TRBV28 and TRBJ1-2, with 7 bases fitting TRBD1. The J segment lost 3 bases and the V segment lost 5 bases, leaving 12 bases of the junction unmatched. The CDR3 contains 16 residues. Germline loops: CDR1 MDHEN, CDR2 SYDVKM. The DNA of the CDR3 is TGTGCCAGCAGTCCGACTTGGGGACAGCTATACTATGGCTACACCTTC. Amino acids: CASSPTWGQLYYGYTF.

In its sample, this clonotype was seen many times. The genes are TRBV20-1 and TRBJ2-5; 7 bases line up with TRBD2. Trimming took 6 bases from V and 5 from J; bases not matched to a gene: 12. There are 14 residues in the CDR3. CDR1 DFQATT and CDR2 SNEGSKA come from the germline V gene (reference sequence). CDR3 region: CSATGRGYGETQYF. CDR3 nucleotide sequence: TGCAGTGCCACGGGGCGGGGGTACGGGGAGACCCAGTACTTC.

For this clonotype: With a much larger clone just one base away, this may be a read error. This sequence joins TRBV6-1 and TRBJ2-7; 11 bases line up with TRBD2. V trimming: 3 bases; J trimming: 5 bases; junction bases outside the gene matches: 6. CDR1 and CDR2 from the germline V gene are MNHNS and SASEGT. The CDR3 covers 15 residues. CDR3: CASSDFSGGGNEQYF. The CDR3 nucleotides read TGTGCCAGCAGTGACTTTAGCGGGGGGGGCAACGAGCAGTACTTC.

The chain recombines TRBV29-1 with TRBJ2-4; TRBD2 matches at 7 bases. CDR3 length equals 14 residues. V was pared by 4 bases and J by 6 bases, with 9 bases of the junction left unmatched. CDR1 is SQVTM, CDR2 ANQGSEA, per germline. The CDR3 loop is CSVVWEGRINIQYF. As DNA, the CDR3 is TGCAGCGTTGTCTGGGAGGGTCGAATAAACATTCAGTACTTC.

The chain carries TRBV18 and TRBJ2-2; a weak D match, TRBD2 (6 bases). Trimming stripped 4 bases from V and 13 bases from J, with 10 bases between. Germline CDR1 and CDR2: KGHSH and LQKENI. This CDR3 comprises 11 residues. CDR3 sequence (DNA): TGTGCCAGCTCACACAAGGAGGGGCTGTTTTTT. Protein product: CASSHKEGLFF.

This sequence joins TRBV2 and TRBJ1-1; D is ambiguous. The CDR3 length is 15 residues. Trimming took 3 bases from V and 2 from J, leaving 13 bases between them. Germline CDR1 reads SNHLY; CDR2 reads FYNNEI. DNA for the CDR3: TGTGCCAGCAGTGAGTCGACACCAAGAAACACTGAAGCTTTCTTT. Its protein is CASSESTPRNTEAFF.

This clonotype was recorded at least ten times. The chain has TRBV5-1 and TRBJ1-2; 9 positions match TRBD1. V shed 3 bases and J 2 bases; nucleotides not matched to a gene: 5. The CDR3 is 15 residues long. Germline V lookup: CDR1 SGHRS, CDR2 YFSETQ. The CDR3 here is CASSSGTGPNYGYTF. For the CDR3, the DNA is TGCGCCAGCAGCTCCGGGACAGGGCCCAACTATGGCTACACCTTC.

Comments on this clonotype: One end of the junction does not line up with germline, which may come from a read error. The rearrangement links TRBV28 to TRBJ2-7; D may correspond to TRBD1 or TRBD2 (6 bases each). Germline V gene sequence: CDR1 MDHEN, CDR2 SYDVKM. The CDR3 length is 14 residues. Written as DNA, the CDR3 is TGTGACAGCAGCAAGGGGGGCACCGACTACGATCAGTACTTC. Encoded protein: CDSSKGGTDYDQYF.

This clonotype was counted ten times or more. The chain uses TRBV12-3 or TRBV12-4 and TRBJ2-2; 8 bases agree with TRBD2. J was trimmed by 5 bases and V by 6 bases; bases with no gene match: 5. This CDR3 contains 14 residues. CDR3 sequence reads: CASRAGGRTGELFF. The DNA for the CDR3 is TGTGCCAGCAGGGCGGGGGGAAGGACCGGGGAGCTGTTTTTT.

At least ten counts were recorded for this clonotype. This chain connects TRBV7-8 to TRBJ1-5, with TRBD1 as a possible D gene (5 bases). With 1 base removed from V and 2 bases from J, the gap between germline ends came to 12 bases. CDR1 SGHVS and CDR2 FQNEAQ come from the germline V gene. The CDR3 runs to 16 residues. CDR3 in DNA: TGTGCCAGCAGCTTAGACTTGGGACTCGGCAATCAGCCCCAGCATTTT. The encoded protein is CASSLDLGLGNQPQHF.

This clonotype has only a few counts. The chain combines TRBV6-2 or TRBV6-3 with TRBJ2-4; 11 nucleotides match TRBD1. Unmatched junction bases numbered 14, after V lost 2 bases and J lost 2 bases. Germline V gene data show CDR1 as MNHEY and CDR2 as SVGEGT. CDR3 length: 20 amino acids. The CDR3 nucleotides read TGTGCCAGCAGTTACCCCCGGGACAGGGGGTCCTTGGGAACCAAAAACATTCAGTACTTC. As protein: CASSYPRDRGSLGTKNIQYF.

This clonotype has just a few counts. The rearrangement uses TRBV12-3 or TRBV12-4 and TRBJ2-5; TRBD2 matches 11 bases. The CDR3 has 15 residues. The junction had 8 bases not matched to a gene; V was cut back by 6 bases and J by 5 bases. DNA for the CDR3: TGTGCCAGCAGGAAACTAGCGGGAGTTCTGGAGACCCAGTACTTC. It translates to CASRKLAGVLETQYF.

In its sample, this clonotype was seen many times. The chain employs TRBV11-2 and TRBJ1-5; TRBD1 matches at 7 bases. Germline trimming cut 5 bases from V and 1 base from J; bases unmatched to any gene: 5. The CDR3 is 15 amino acids. CDR1 and CDR2 (germline): SGHAT, FQNNGV. The CDR3 DNA reads as TGTGCCAGCAGCGCAAACAGGGGCAGCAATCAGCCCCAGCATTTT. This translates into CASSANRGSNQPQHF.

In its sample, this clonotype was seen many times. The genes are TRBV6-5 and TRBJ1-1, with D unresolved. Germline CDR1 and CDR2: MNHEY and SVGAGI. The CDR3 consists of 11 residues. Trimming removed 2 bases at V and 12 bases at J, with 10 bases between. The CDR3 region is CASSYPPSTFF. CDR3 nucleotides: TGTGCCAGCAGTTACCCCCCTTCAACTTTCTTT.

This clonotype was detected ten times or more. V is TRBV6-1 and J is TRBJ1-1; unclear D gene. This CDR3 contains 14 residues. CDR1 is MNHNS, CDR2 SASEGT, per germline. The ends were cut back, 3 bases at V and 1 base at J, with 9 bases in the middle. The CDR3 nucleotides read TGTGCCAGCAGTGACGAAAGAACGAACACTGAAGCTTTCTTT. Translated, it gives CASSDERTNTEAFF.

V gene TRBV13 combines with J gene TRBJ2-7; maybe TRBD1 (6 bases). CDR1 is PRHDT, CDR2 FYEKMQ, per germline (reference sequence). V shed 4 bases and J shed 2 bases, with 12 bases lying between them. The CDR3 contains 14 residues. Written as DNA, the CDR3 is TGTGCCAGCAGCTCCCGACAGGCTACCTACGAGCAGTACTTC. This codes for CASSSRQATYEQYF.

This clonotype was counted ten times or more. The gene calls are TRBV12-3 or TRBV12-4 and TRBJ1-1; D is unclear. The CDR3 has 12 residues. V gave up 3 bases and J gave up 6 bases, with 8 bases separating them. The CDR3 nucleotides read TGTGCCAGCAGTTTTTCGGGAGCTGAAGCTTTCTTT. Translating gives CASSFSGAEAFF.

This clonotype appeared a few times. The chain combines TRBV6-1 with TRBJ2-2; TRBD2 might be the D (6 bases). Deletions cut 6 bases from V and 0 bases from J, with 14 bases between. Germline CDR1 MNHNS, CDR2 SASEGT. CDR3 length equals 16 residues. This chain's CDR3 is CASSPRWEANTGELFF. In nucleotides, the CDR3 is TGTGCCAGCAGCCCCCGTTGGGAGGCGAACACCGGGGAGCTGTTTTTT.

This clonotype was seen repeatedly, ten times or more. This chain links TRBV20-1 with TRBJ1-1; 9 bases align to TRBD1. Germline values: CDR1 DFQATT, CDR2 SNEGSKA (reference sequence). V lost 5 bases, J lost 4 bases, and 2 bases stayed unmatched. The CDR3 contains 12 residues. This CDR3 is CSAADRGTEAFF. The CDR3 region has the DNA TGCAGTGCTGCGGACAGGGGCACTGAAGCTTTCTTT.

This clonotype has a count of ten or more. The chain has TRBV2 and TRBJ1-1; 7 bases line up with TRBD1. There are 14 residues in the CDR3. Trimming cost V 6 bases and J 6 bases; bases outside gene matches: 10. Per the germline V gene, CDR1 is SNHLY and CDR2 is FYNNEI. In DNA form, the CDR3 reads TGTGCCAGCAGCACAGGGGAGATGAGGGCTGAAGCTTTCTTT. It specifies CASSTGEMRAEAFF.

This clonotype was seen repeatedly, ten times or more. The CDR3 loop reads CASKRDSHYGYTF. The CDR3 coding sequence is TGTGCCAGCAAAAGGGACAGCCACTATGGCTACACCTTC. V usage is TRBV6-5 and J usage is TRBJ1-2; 7 bases line up with TRBD1. Germline lookup yields CDR1 MNHEY and CDR2 SVGAGI. The CDR3 sequence is 13 residues long. V trimming: 7 bases; J trimming: 3 bases; junction bases outside the gene matches: 5.

In its sample, this clonotype was seen a few times. The chain has TRBV7-9 and TRBJ2-4, with D perhaps TRBD1 (5 bases). V shed 5 bases and J shed 3 bases, with 17 bases lying between them. Germline assignment: CDR1 SEHNR and CDR2 FQNEAQ (reference sequence). The CDR3 spans 16 residues. CDR3 amino acids: CASSRRLGLNKNIQYF. The DNA for the CDR3 is TGTGCCAGCAGCCGTCGTTTGGGGCTTAACAAAAACATTCAGTACTTC. The full variable domain, with the rest looked up from reference TRBV7-9 and TRBJ2-4, is DTGVSQNPRHKITKRGQNVTFRCDPISEHNRLYWYRQTLGQGPEFLTYFQNEAQLEKSRLLSDRFSAERPKGSFSTLEIQRTEQGDSAMYLCASSRRLGLNKNIQYFGAGTRLSVL.

At least ten counts were recorded for this clonotype. This chain connects TRBV12-3 or TRBV12-4 to TRBJ1-2; D remains ambiguous. CDR3 length: 14 residues. With 3 bases removed from V and 4 bases from J, the gap between germline ends came to 12 bases. This chain's CDR3 is CASSFKRGGYGYTF. In DNA, the CDR3 is TGTGCCAGCAGTTTTAAGCGAGGCGGCTATGGCTACACCTTC.

This clonotype was recorded many times. The chain uses TRBV10-1 and TRBJ1-2; a possible D gene is TRBD1 (5 bases). Germline V gives CDR1 WNHNN, CDR2 SYGVQD (reference sequence). CDR3 length: 17 amino acids. V dropped 11 bases and J dropped 2 bases, with 27 bases sitting between them. CDR3 coding DNA: TGCGCCGGCTCAGAGGGACCCACCCCAGGCCTCAACTATGGCTACACCTTC. Its translation is CAGSEGPTPGLNYGYTF.

The chain has TRBV11-2 and TRBJ2-5, with a weak D call TRBD1 (5 bases). The ends were cut back, 0 bases at V and 7 bases at J, with 15 bases in the middle. Germline CDR1 and CDR2: SGHAT and FQNNGV. This CDR3 contains 15 residues. The CDR3 coding sequence is TGTGCCAGCAGCTTAGACACCCAGGGAAGTTGGACCCAGTACTTC. This gives the protein CASSLDTQGSWTQYF.

This clonotype appeared many times. The rearrangement links TRBV12-3 or TRBV12-4 to TRBJ2-7, with D possibly being TRBD1 (5 bases). This CDR3 spans 12 amino acids. V lost 7 bases, J lost 4 bases, and 11 bases lay in between. This chain's CDR3 is CASTDGAYEQYF. The DNA of the CDR3 is TGTGCCAGCACCGATGGGGCTTACGAGCAGTACTTC.